What follows is one T cell receptor (beta chain) and its context. What it recognizes is unknown. Read coverage stops 3 residues before the CDR3 terminus; the germline J gene supplies the remainder. The data were taken from a study of T cells in women clearing cervical HPV infection. As for the study in general: No precancer developed; the control's incident HPV16 infection cleared within 12 months. Blood came at first lesion visit for cases, post-clearance for controls. Study results and limitations: Repertoire richness, not evenness, was significantly elevated in CIN3+ cases versus controls.

V lost 5 bases and J lost 5, with 16 bases in between. Germline CDR1 reads LNHDA; CDR2 reads SQIVND (reference sequence). The CDR3 runs 14 residues. The protocol was immunoSEQ multiplex PCR, while the TCRdb copy is restricted to in-frame clones and leaves out a portion. The listing records approximately 15,000 clones. Each participant carried one incident cervical HPV16 infection only. The chain uses TRBV19 and TRBJ2-7; D is undetermined. The receptor's source is a woman between 18 and 69 years old with a cervical HPV16 infection that either progressed to CIN3+ or cleared (not recorded which). Sequenced: blood buffy coat. CDR3 region: CASSEAPQRDEQYF. The CDR3 bases that were read are TGTGCCAGTAGTGAGGCGCCCCAAAGGGACGAG. Filled out from reference TRBV19 and TRBJ2-7, the complete variable domain reads DGGITQSPKYLFRKEGQNVTLSCEQNLNHDAMYWYRQDPGQGLRLIYYSQIVNDFQKGDIAEGYSVSREKKESFPLTVTSAQKNPTAFYLCASSEAPQRDEQYFGPGTRLTVT.